The sample holds a few counts of the clone carrying this T cell receptor beta chain. The target antigen is unknown. This sample was taken from a study of T cell responses to AZD1222 COVID-19 vaccine. Study summary: Whether given at about 4 or about 12 weeks, second doses were pooled.

V shed 4 bases and J shed 12 bases, with 17 bases lying between them. This CDR3 has 14 residues. Germline loops: CDR1 SGHNT, CDR2 YYREEE (reference sequence). Libraries were prepared by immunoSEQ multiplex PCR; TCRdb keeps only in-frame clonotypes and omits some of them. The table lists 100,000 to 120,000 clones, roughly 88% of them singletons. Study results and limitations: Unmutated variant regions reportedly attract nearly half of all spike-specific TCRs. Sampling that yielded the repertoires occurred only after the peak T cell response. CD4 TCRs covered the whole spike, strongest at regions 160-218 and 743-854.

The chain uses TRBV5-4 and TRBJ1-6; no reliable D call. Specimen: peripheral blood, collected on day 0 of AZD1222 vaccination. This sequence originates from an adult in good health. The CDR3 reads CASSPGVEGLPLHF. The CDR3 coding sequence is TGTGCCAGCAGCCCGGGAGTAGAGGGTTTACCCCTCCACTTT. The complete variable domain, with remaining parts taken from reference TRBV5-4 and TRBJ1-6, reads ETGVTQSPTHLIKTRGQQVTLRCSSQSGHNTVSWYQQALGQGPQFIFQYYREEENGRGNFPPRFSGLQFPNYSSELNVNALELDDSALYLCASSPGVEGLPLHFGNGTRLTVT.